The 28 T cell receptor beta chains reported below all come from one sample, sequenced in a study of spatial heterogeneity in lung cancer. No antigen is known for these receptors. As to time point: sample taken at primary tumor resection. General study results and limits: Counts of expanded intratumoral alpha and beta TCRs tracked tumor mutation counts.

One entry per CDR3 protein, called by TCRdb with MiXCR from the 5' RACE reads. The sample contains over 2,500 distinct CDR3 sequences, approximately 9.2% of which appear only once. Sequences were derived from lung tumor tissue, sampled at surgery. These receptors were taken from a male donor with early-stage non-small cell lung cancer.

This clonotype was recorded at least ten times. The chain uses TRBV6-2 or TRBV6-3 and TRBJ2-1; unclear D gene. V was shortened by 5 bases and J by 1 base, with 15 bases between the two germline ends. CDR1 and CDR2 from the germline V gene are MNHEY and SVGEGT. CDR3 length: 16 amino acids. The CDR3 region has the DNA TGTGCCAGCAGTGACCGGTCCAACTCGTCCTACAATGAGCAGTTCTTC. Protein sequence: CASSDRSNSSYNEQFF.

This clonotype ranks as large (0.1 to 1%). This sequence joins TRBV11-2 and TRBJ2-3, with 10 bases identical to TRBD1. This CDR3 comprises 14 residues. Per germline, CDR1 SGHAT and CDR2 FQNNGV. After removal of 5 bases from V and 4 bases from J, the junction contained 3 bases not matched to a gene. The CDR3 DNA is TGTGCCAGCAGCAGGGACAGGGGCCCAGATACGCAGTATTTT. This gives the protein CASSRDRGPDTQYF.

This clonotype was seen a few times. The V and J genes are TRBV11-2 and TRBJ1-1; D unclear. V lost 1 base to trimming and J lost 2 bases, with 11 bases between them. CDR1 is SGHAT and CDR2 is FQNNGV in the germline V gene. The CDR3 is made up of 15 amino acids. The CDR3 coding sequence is TGTGCCAGCAGCTTAGTCGGTGGGGTCAACACTGAAGCTTTCTTT. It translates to CASSLVGGVNTEAFF.

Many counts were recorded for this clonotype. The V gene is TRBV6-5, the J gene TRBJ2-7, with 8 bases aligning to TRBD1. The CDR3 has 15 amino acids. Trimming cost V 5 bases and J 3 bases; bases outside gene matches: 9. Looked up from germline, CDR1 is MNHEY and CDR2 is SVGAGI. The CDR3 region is CASSRAGGAFYEQYF. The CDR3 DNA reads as TGTGCCAGCAGTCGCGCAGGGGGCGCTTTCTACGAGCAGTACTTC.

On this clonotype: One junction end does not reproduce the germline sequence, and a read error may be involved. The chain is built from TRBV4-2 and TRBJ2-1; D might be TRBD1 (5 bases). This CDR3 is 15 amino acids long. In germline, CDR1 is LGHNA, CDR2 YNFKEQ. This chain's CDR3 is CASSQDRSPYNEQFF. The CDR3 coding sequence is TGTGCCAGCAGTCAAGACAGAAGTCCCTACAATGAGCAGTTCTTC.

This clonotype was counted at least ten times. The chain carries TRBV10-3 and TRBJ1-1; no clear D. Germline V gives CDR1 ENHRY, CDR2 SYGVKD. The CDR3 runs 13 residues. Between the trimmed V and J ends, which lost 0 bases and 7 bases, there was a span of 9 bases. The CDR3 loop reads CAISESPTDEAFF. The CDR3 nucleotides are TGTGCCATCAGTGAGTCCCCGACCGATGAAGCTTTCTTT.

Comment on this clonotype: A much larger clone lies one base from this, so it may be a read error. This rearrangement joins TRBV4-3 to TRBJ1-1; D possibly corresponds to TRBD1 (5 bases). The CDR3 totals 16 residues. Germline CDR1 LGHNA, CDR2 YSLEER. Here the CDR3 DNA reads TGCGCCAGCAGCCAAGAAGCCCCCAGGGTGAACACTGATGCTTTCTTT. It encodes CASSQEAPRVNTDAFF.

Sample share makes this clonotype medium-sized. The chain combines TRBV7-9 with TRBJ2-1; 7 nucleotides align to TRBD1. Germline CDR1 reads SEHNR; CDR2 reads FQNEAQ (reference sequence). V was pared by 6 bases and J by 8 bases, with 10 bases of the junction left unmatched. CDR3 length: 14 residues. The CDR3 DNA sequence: TGTGCCAGCAGTCCATTAGCAAGGGGGCATGAGCAGTTCTTC. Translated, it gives CASSPLARGHEQFF.

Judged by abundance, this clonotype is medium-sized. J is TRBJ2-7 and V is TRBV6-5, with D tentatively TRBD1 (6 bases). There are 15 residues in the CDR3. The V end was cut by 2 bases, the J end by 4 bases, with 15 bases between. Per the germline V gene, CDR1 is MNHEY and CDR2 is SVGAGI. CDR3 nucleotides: TGTGCCAGCAGTTACCTAGGGGGTATCGGATACGAGCAGTACTTC. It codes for CASSYLGGIGYEQYF.

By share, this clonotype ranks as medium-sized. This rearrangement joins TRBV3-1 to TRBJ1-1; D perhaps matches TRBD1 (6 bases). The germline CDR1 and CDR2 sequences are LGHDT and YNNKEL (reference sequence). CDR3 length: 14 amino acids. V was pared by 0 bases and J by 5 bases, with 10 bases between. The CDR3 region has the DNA TGTGCCAGCAGCCAAGAGCAGGGGTGGACTGAAGCTTTCTTT. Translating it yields CASSQEQGWTEAFF.

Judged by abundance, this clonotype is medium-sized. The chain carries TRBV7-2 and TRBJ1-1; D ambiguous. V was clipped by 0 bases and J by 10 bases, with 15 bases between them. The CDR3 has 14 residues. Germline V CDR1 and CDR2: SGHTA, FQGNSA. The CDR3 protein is CASSLALDPVRAFF. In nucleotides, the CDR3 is TGTGCCAGCAGCTTAGCTTTGGACCCGGTAAGAGCTTTCTTT.

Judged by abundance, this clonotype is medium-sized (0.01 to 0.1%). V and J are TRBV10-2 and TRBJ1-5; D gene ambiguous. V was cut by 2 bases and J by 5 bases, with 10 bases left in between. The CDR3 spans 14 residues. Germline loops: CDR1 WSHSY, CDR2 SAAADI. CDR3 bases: TGCGCCAGCAGTGAGCAAGGGAGTGATCAGCCCCAGCATTTT. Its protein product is CASSEQGSDQPQHF.

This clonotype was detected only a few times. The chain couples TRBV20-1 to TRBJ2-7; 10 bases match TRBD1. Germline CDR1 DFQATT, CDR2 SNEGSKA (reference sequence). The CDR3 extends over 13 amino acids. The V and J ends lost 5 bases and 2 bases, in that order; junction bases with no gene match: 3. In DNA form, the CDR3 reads TGCAGTGCTTGGGACAGGGGTACCTACGAGCAGTACTTC. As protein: CSAWDRGTYEQYF.

The CDR3 is CATSDTARGNEQFF. The CDR3 DNA reads as TGTGCCACCAGTGATACAGCCAGGGGCAATGAGCAGTTCTTC. This chain uses TRBV24-1 with TRBJ2-1, with D maybe TRBD1 (6 bases). V gave up 3 bases and J gave up 6 bases, with 11 bases separating them. This CDR3 is built from 14 residues. Germline V gene lookup returns CDR1 KGHDR and CDR2 SFDVKD.

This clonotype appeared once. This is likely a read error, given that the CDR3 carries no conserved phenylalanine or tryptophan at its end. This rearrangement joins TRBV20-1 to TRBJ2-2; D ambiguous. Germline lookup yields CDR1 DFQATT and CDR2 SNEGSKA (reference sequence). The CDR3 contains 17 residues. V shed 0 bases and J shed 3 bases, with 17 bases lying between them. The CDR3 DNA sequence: TGCAGTGCTAGAGATAGGCTATCTGGGAAAGACACCGGGGAGCTGTTTTCT. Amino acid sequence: CSARDRLSGKDTGELFS.

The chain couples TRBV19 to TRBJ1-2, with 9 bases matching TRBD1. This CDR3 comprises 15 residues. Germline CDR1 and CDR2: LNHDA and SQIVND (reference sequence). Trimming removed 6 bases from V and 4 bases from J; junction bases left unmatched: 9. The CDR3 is CASSRTGALSYGYTF. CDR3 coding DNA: TGTGCCAGTAGCAGGACAGGGGCACTCAGCTATGGCTACACCTTC.

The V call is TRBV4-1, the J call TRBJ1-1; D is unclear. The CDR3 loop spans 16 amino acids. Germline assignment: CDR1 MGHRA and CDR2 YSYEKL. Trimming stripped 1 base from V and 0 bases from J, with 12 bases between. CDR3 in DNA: TGCGCCAGCAGCCAAGTAAGCACGGGAATGAACACTGAAGCTTTCTTT. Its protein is CASSQVSTGMNTEAFF.

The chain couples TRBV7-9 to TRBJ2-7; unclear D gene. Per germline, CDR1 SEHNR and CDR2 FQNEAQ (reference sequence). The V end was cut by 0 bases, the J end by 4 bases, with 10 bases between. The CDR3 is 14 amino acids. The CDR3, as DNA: TGTGCCAGCAGCTTAGCGTTTTATCCGTACGAGCAGTACTTC. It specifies CASSLAFYPYEQYF.

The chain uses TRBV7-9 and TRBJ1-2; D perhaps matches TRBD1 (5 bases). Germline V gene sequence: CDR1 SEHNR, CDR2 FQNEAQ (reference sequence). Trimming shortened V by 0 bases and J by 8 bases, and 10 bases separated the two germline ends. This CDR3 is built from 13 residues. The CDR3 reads CASSLAGASGYTF. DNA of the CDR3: TGTGCCAGCAGCTTAGCAGGGGCGTCCGGCTACACCTTC.

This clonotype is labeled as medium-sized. CDR3 DNA: TGTGCCAGTAGTATGCGGACAGGGGGGGATCAGCCCCAGCATTTT. Its protein is CASSMRTGGDQPQHF. The chain couples TRBV19 to TRBJ1-5, with 10 bases identical to TRBD1. V lost 3 bases and J lost 5; bases outside the gene matches: 4. Looked up from germline, CDR1 is LNHDA and CDR2 is SQIVND (reference sequence). The CDR3 contains 15 residues.

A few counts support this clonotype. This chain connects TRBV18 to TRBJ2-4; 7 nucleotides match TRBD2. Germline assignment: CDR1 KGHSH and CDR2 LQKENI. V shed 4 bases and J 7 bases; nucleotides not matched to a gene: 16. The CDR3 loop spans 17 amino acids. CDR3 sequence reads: CASSLRTRSGRMNIQYF. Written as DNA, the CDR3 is TGTGCCAGCTCACTTCGGACTAGAAGTGGGAGAATGAACATTCAGTACTTC. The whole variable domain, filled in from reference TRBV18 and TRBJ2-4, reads NAGVMQNPRHLVRRRGQEARLRCSPMKGHSHVYWYRQLPEEGLKFMVYLQKENIIDESGMPKERFSAEFPKEGPSILRIQQVVRGDSAAYFCASSLRTRSGRMNIQYFGAGTRLSVL.

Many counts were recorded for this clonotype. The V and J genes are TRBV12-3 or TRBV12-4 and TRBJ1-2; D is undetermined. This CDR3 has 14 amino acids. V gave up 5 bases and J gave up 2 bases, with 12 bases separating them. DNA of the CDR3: TGTGCCAGCAGTCCGGACGGAAGAAACTATGGCTACACCTTC. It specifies CASSPDGRNYGYTF.

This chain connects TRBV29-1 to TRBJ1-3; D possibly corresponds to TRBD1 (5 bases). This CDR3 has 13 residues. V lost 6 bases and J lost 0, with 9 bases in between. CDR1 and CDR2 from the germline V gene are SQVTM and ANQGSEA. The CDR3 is CSVQGVSGNTIYF. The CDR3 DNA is TGCAGCGTCCAGGGTGTCTCTGGAAACACCATATATTTT.

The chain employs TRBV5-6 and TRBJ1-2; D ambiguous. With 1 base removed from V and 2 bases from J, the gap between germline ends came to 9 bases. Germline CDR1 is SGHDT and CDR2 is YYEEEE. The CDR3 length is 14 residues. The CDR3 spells CASSLNIPNYGYTF. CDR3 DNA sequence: TGTGCCAGCAGCTTGAATATTCCGAACTATGGCTACACCTTC. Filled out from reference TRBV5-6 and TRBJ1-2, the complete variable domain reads DAGVTQSPTHLIKTRGQQVTLRCSPKSGHDTVSWYQQALGQGPQFIFQYYEEEERQRGNFPDRFSGHQFPNYSSELNVNALLLGDSALYLCASSLNIPNYGYTFGSGTRLTVV.

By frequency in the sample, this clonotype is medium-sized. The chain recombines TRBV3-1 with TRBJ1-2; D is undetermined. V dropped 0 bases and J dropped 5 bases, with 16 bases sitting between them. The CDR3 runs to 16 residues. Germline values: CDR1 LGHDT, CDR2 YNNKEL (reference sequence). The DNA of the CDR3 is TGTGCCAGCAGCCAAGATTGGCAGGCGGCCCAGTATGGCTACACCTTC. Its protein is CASSQDWQAAQYGYTF.

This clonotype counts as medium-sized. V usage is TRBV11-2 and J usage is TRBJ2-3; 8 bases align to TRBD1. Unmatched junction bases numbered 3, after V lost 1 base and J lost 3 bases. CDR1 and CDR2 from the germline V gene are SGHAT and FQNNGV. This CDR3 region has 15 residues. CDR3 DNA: TGTGCCAGCAGCTTAGGAACAGGGGGGACAGATACGCAGTATTTT. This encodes CASSLGTGGTDTQYF.

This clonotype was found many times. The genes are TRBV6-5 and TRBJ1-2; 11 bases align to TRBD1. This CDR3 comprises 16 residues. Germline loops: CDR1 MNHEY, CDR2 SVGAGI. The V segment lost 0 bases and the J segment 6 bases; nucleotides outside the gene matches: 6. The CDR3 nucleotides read TGTGCCAGCAGTTACTCCGGGACAGGGGGTACACATGGCTACACCTTC. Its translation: CASSYSGTGGTHGYTF.

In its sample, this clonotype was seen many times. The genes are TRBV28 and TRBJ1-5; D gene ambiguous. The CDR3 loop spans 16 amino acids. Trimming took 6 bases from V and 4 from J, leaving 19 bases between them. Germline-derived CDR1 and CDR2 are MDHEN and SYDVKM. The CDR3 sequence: CASSRPWTGSNQPQHF. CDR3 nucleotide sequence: TGTGCCAGCAGCCGGCCTTGGACGGGATCGAATCAGCCCCAGCATTTT.